These 16 T cell receptor beta chains share one sample of origin, sequenced in a study of T cell responses to AZD1222 COVID-19 vaccine (dated by TCRdb to about 2021). Libraries were prepared through the immunoSEQ multiplex PCR assay. TCRdb limited this immuneACCESS table to in-frame rearrangements with V and J called. A share of clones is missing; checked studies link under half to unresolved V genes, and the rest is unexplained. The sample includes approximately 77,000 clones, with roughly 90% observed a single time. Together, the top ten hold approximately 4.5% of the sample. The label giving this sample's time point can be read as: about 28 days (+/-7) after the second vaccine dose. This sample comprised peripheral blood, obtained 28 days after the second AZD1222 dose. The receptors were sampled from an adult who received the AZD1222 COVID-19 vaccine.

The chain is built from TRBV27 and TRBJ1-2; TRBD1 matches at 10 bases. The length of the CDR3 is 17 residues. V dropped 5 bases and J dropped 5; count of bases not matched to a gene: 14. The V gene's germline CDR1 is MNHEY and CDR2 SMNVEV (reference sequence). This CDR3 is CASSLHAPDRGGYGYTF. Here the CDR3 DNA reads TGTGCCAGCAGTCTCCACGCCCCGGACAGGGGGGGGTATGGCTACACCTTC.

V gene TRBV3-1 (or the pseudogene TRBV3-2) combines with J gene TRBJ1-5; D gene uncertain. Between the trimmed V and J ends, which lost 0 bases and 6 bases, there was a span of 12 bases. The germline gives CDR1 LGHDT, CDR2 YNNKEL (reference sequence). This CDR3 comprises 15 residues. CDR3: CASSQEGGNRQPQHF. The CDR3 DNA sequence: TGTGCCAGCAGCCAAGAGGGCGGGAATCGTCAGCCCCAGCATTTT.

V is TRBV7-2 and J is TRBJ1-2; D is perhaps TRBD1 (6 bases). This CDR3 contains 15 residues. V was clipped by 2 bases and J by 4 bases, with 14 bases between them. Germline lookup yields CDR1 SGHTA and CDR2 FQGNSA. The CDR3 here is CASSLRGAGSYGYTF. The CDR3 bases are TGTGCCAGCAGCTTAAGGGGGGCGGGGTCCTATGGCTACACCTTC.

Written as DNA, the CDR3 is TGTGCCAGCAGGTACGACAGGGGGACTGAAGCTTTCTTT. Translated, it gives CASRYDRGTEAFF. The chain carries TRBV12-3 or TRBV12-4 and TRBJ1-1; TRBD1 matches 9 bases. Trimming cost V 6 bases and J 5 bases; bases outside gene matches: 4. This CDR3 is built from 13 residues.

The chain uses TRBV12-3 or TRBV12-4 and TRBJ1-3; D unresolved. This CDR3 region has 13 residues. Trimming cost V 5 bases and J 1 base, with 6 bases left between them. The CDR3, as DNA: TGTGCCAGCAGTACATGGTCTGGAAACACCATATATTTT. This codes for CASSTWSGNTIYF.

This clone was seen only once. This chain links TRBV6-5 with TRBJ2-5; 11 bases align to TRBD1. The DNA end is a closer match to TRBJ2-7, so the J assignment may be wrong. Germline V lookup: CDR1 MNHEY, CDR2 SVGAGI. This CDR3 is 15 amino acids long. Here the CDR3 reads CASRPLRDRGTEQYF. The CDR3, as DNA: TGTGCCAGCAGGCCCCTCCGGGACAGGGGGACCGAGCAGTACTTC.

V gene TRBV30 combines with J gene TRBJ1-5, with TRBD1 matching 9 bases. This CDR3 comprises 13 residues. Unmatched junction bases numbered 2, after V lost 3 bases and J lost 5 bases. Germline V gene sequence: CDR1 GTSNPN, CDR2 SVGIG (reference sequence). DNA for the CDR3: TGTGCCTGGAGCGACAGGGGGTATCAGCCCCAGCATTTT. Protein sequence: CAWSDRGYQPQHF.

This clone was seen a single time. This chain links TRBV4-1 with TRBJ1-1; tentatively, D is TRBD1 (5 bases). Germline V gene data show CDR1 as MGHRA and CDR2 as YSYEKL. The V end was cut by 8 bases, the J end by 1 base, with 11 bases between. This CDR3 has 13 residues. CDR3 DNA: TGCGCCAGCGGAACCGGGGGGAACACTGAAGCTTTCTTT. This encodes CASGTGGNTEAFF.

The V call is TRBV5-5, the J call TRBJ2-3; D remains ambiguous. V was clipped by 1 base and J by 0 bases, with 3 bases between them. In germline, CDR1 is SGHKS, CDR2 YYEKEE (reference sequence). The CDR3 loop spans 13 amino acids. The CDR3 coding sequence is TGTGCCAGCAGCTTGCCCAGCACAGATACGCAGTATTTT. It specifies CASSLPSTDTQYF.

This chain uses TRBV7-8 with TRBJ1-1; D gene uncertain. V lost 5 bases to trimming and J lost 6 bases, with 16 bases between them. CDR3 size: 14 residues. Germline-derived CDR1 and CDR2 are SGHVS and FQNEAQ. Written as DNA, the CDR3 is TGTGCCAGCAGCCCGATCAAGGGTAGAGCTGAAGCTTTCTTT. Amino acids: CASSPIKGRAEAFF.

In nucleotides, the CDR3 is TGTGCCATCAGTGACTCCAGGGGGCGGCCGACCTATGGCTACACCTTC. Its translation: CAISDSRGRPTYGYTF. V is TRBV10-3 and J is TRBJ1-2; 8 nucleotides align to TRBD1. CDR1 is ENHRY and CDR2 is SYGVKD in the germline V gene. CDR3 length: 16 residues. V gave up 3 bases and J gave up 4 bases; unmatched junction bases: 10.

V and J are TRBV19 and TRBJ1-5; D is ambiguous. The V and J ends lost 5 bases and 4 bases respectively, with 6 bases between them. The CDR3 extends over 12 amino acids. Germline loops: CDR1 LNHDA, CDR2 SQIVND (reference sequence). DNA for the CDR3: TGTGCCAGTAGTCCCCCAAATCAGCCCCAGCATTTT. Protein sequence: CASSPPNQPQHF.

The chain couples TRBV11-2 to TRBJ2-5, with unresolved D. Germline V gives CDR1 SGHAT, CDR2 FQNNGV. The CDR3 sequence is 13 residues long. Deletions cut 0 bases from V and 4 bases from J, with 6 bases between. CDR3 DNA: TGTGCCAGCAGCTTAGAGTGGGTAGAGACCCAGTACTTC. Translated: CASSLEWVETQYF.

The rearrangement uses TRBV6-5 and TRBJ1-2, with TRBD1 matching over 7 bases. CDR1 and CDR2 from the germline V gene are MNHEY and SVGAGI. The CDR3 is made up of 14 amino acids. J gave up 4 bases and V 4 bases, and 6 bases lay outside the gene matches. The CDR3 sequence is CASSSRQGSYGYTF. The CDR3 DNA reads as TGTGCCAGCAGTTCTCGACAGGGTAGCTATGGCTACACCTTC.

J is TRBJ2-1 and V is TRBV7-9, with 11 bases fitting TRBD2. Germline V gene sequence: CDR1 SEHNR, CDR2 FQNEAQ (reference sequence). The CDR3 has 14 amino acids. J lost 7 bases, V lost 10 bases, and 9 bases had no gene match. This CDR3 is CATASGRPYNEQFF. The CDR3 coding sequence is TGTGCCACCGCTAGCGGGAGGCCGTATAATGAGCAGTTCTTC.

This clone was seen only once. The chain is built from TRBV5-6 and TRBJ1-5; D is ambiguous. Germline V gene sequence: CDR1 SGHDT, CDR2 YYEEEE. V was cut by 4 bases and J by 6 bases, with 8 bases left in between. The CDR3 totals 12 residues. Here the CDR3 reads CASSTGFQPQHF. CDR3 DNA: TGTGCCAGCAGCACTGGATTTCAGCCCCAGCATTTT.